This TCR beta chain came from a study of T cell responses to AZD1222 COVID-19 vaccine (dated by TCRdb to the early 2020s). Study-wide context: AZD1222 recipients whose second dose came at about 4 weeks and those whose second dose came at about 12 weeks were combined into one group, since spike-specific TCR depth and breadth did not differ between the two schedules. A total of 233 trial participants underwent TCR sequencing, of whom some 210 received two doses of AZD1222 and some 25 received two doses of the MenACWY control vaccine. Trial participants were enrolled by age into 18-55, 56-69 and 70-plus year subgroups, with roughly 150, 30 and 60 TCR-sequenced participants respectively.

V drops 0 bases and J drops 6 bases, leaving 7 bases in between. CDR1 and CDR2, per the germline V gene, are SGHRS and YFSETQ. From the cysteine up to the phenylalanine, the CDR3 has a length of 12 residues. The DNA shown is the 36-base CDR3, in frame from base 1. The CDR3 regions of human TCRbeta chains were analyzed by immunosequencing. As for the authors' bioinformatics: Repertoire TCRs were checked for matches against a reference library of SARS-CoV-2-specific TCRs that had been generated using the MIRA antigen-specificity platform. Breadth meant the fraction of unique TCRs that were SARS-CoV-2-associated, whereas depth meant the fraction of total T cells that were SARS-CoV-2-associated. Using the MIRA data, each spike-specific TCR was assigned both to the spike region to which the TCR was reactive and to a CD4 or CD8 class. Log10-transformed breadth and depth values were compared by one-way ANOVA with Sidak's multiple comparisons tests. Held by TCRdb, this immuneACCESS table contains in-frame sequences only and omits some clones. Under half of the omission traces to an unresolved V gene where checked; the cause of the rest is unknown. Clonal size and the V and J genes are those of that table, whereas D and trimming came from the DNA. The sample table contains about 150,000 clones; only one count was recorded for 70% to 90% of them. The top ten constitute 7.5% to 8.5% of the sample.

This sample's time point label indicates: baseline before first vaccination. Vaccinee samples came from UK trials COV001 and COV002, including a single-blind randomized controlled phase 2/3 trial of AZD1222 (ChAdOx1 nCoV-19) in healthy adults. Trial participant PBMC samples were collected at day 0 and day 28 after the second dose for TCRbeta chain sequencing. This clone was picked up many times. It has no known antigen specificity. The sample holds no much larger clone one base away, and base qualities are not on file. General study outcomes and caveats: Nearly half of unique spike-specific TCRs reportedly recognized epitopes outside regions mutated in the B.1.351 and B.1.1.7 variants. After two AZD1222 doses, spike-specific TCR breadth and depth were significantly higher than at day 0 and than in MenACWY recipients. The 56-69-year group was small, and its depth increase did not reach significance, likely because of low power. Vaccine-associated CD4 TCRs spanned the whole spike protein, with dominant responses in regions 160-218 and 743-854. Because no day 14 peak-response samples were available, the repertoires could be characterized only after the peak T cell response. Participants were mostly white British, with more females than males. The authors suggested clonal diversity may have been underestimated. Conclusions about previously exposed vaccinees are limited, since just five or six AZD1222 recipients were seropositive for SARS-CoV-2 at baseline.

Material: peripheral blood, obtained on day 0 of AZD1222 vaccination. This receptor was identified in an adult in good health. The sequence joins TRBV5-1 to TRBJ2-7; the D gene cannot be resolved reliably. The CDR3 protein: CASSLAGGEQYF. The DNA is as follows: TGCGCCAGCAGCTTGGCCGGTGGCGAGCAGTACTTC. Extended through the reference TRBV5-1 and TRBJ2-7 proteins, this CDR3 yields the full variable domain: KAGVTQTPRYLIKTRGQQVTLSCSPISGHRSVSWYQQTPGQGLQFLFEYFSETQRNKGNFPGRFSGRQFSNSRSEMNVSTLELGDSALYLCASSLAGGEQYFGPGTRLTVT.